One and the same sample provided the 21 T cell receptor beta chains below, sequenced in a study of blood T cells in healthy people across ages. It was with a sample-barcoded 5' primer and a J-beta primer mix that a second PCR of roughly 6 to 12 cycles was run. Via MiXCR, TCRdb re-called the 5' RACE reads, giving one row per CDR3 protein. The data hold about 1,500,000 distinct CDR3 sequences, with roughly 40% observed a single time. Sequencing was done on a sample of blood. The receptors were sampled from a woman between 18 and 29 years old in good health.

The chain combines TRBV24-1 with TRBJ1-6; 10 bases fit TRBD1. This CDR3 is built from 15 residues. The germline gives CDR1 KGHDR, CDR2 SFDVKD. Germline trimming cut 4 bases from V and 10 bases from J; bases unmatched to any gene: 6. The chain's CDR3 is CATSDPGQGRSPLHF. CDR3 coding DNA: TGTGCCACCAGTGACCCGGGACAGGGGAGATCACCCCTCCACTTT.

The genes are TRBV20-1 and TRBJ2-3; 10 bases are a match to TRBD2. The V gene end was trimmed by 1 base and the J gene end by 4 bases; junction bases not matched to a gene: 11. CDR3 length: 17 residues. The germline V gene has CDR1 DFQATT and CDR2 SNEGSKA (reference sequence). Written as DNA, the CDR3 is TGCAGTGCTAGAGGTCTGCGCCTAGCGGGGGTATCAGATACGCAGTATTTT. Its translation is CSARGLRLAGVSDTQYF.

J is TRBJ1-1 and V is TRBV5-1; D unresolved. V shed 3 bases and J shed 1 base, with 13 bases lying between them. The CDR3 is made up of 15 amino acids. Germline CDR1 is SGHRS and CDR2 is YFSETQ. The CDR3 protein is CASSSENIRNTEAFF. Written as DNA, the CDR3 is TGCGCCAGCAGCTCGGAGAATATAAGGAACACTGAAGCTTTCTTT. The complete variable domain, with remaining parts taken from reference TRBV5-1 and TRBJ1-1, reads KAGVTQTPRYLIKTRGQQVTLSCSPISGHRSVSWYQQTPGQGLQFLFEYFSETQRNKGNFPGRFSGRQFSNSRSEMNVSTLELGDSALYLCASSSENIRNTEAFFGQGTRLTVV.

This clonotype was seen a few times. V gene TRBV4-1 combines with J gene TRBJ1-5; D remains ambiguous. Germline V CDR1 and CDR2: MGHRA, YSYEKL. This CDR3 comprises 13 residues. Trimming took 4 bases from V and 5 from J, leaving 9 bases between them. CDR3 loop: CASSPIGDQPQHF. As DNA, the CDR3 is TGCGCCAGCAGCCCCATCGGGGATCAGCCCCAGCATTTT.

The chain carries TRBV24-1 and TRBJ1-2, with D unclear. V was shortened by 3 bases and J by 10 bases, with 14 bases between the two germline ends. The CDR3 contains 13 residues. Germline values: CDR1 KGHDR, CDR2 SFDVKD. In DNA form, the CDR3 reads TGTGCCACCAGTGATGGTTGGGGATGGGACTACACCTTC. This sequence encodes CATSDGWGWDYTF.

This clonotype appeared a few times. The V gene is TRBV11-2, the J gene TRBJ1-4; 9 nucleotides match TRBD1. The V segment lost 0 bases and the J segment 3 bases; nucleotides outside the gene matches: 5. Germline CDR1 is SGHAT and CDR2 is FQNNGV. CDR3 length: 17 residues. The CDR3 DNA reads as TGTGCCAGCAGCTTAGATAACAGGGGGCTGCCTAATGAAAAACTGTTTTTT. Its translation is CASSLDNRGLPNEKLFF.

The genes are TRBV2 and TRBJ2-1, with a weak D call TRBD2 (5 bases). The DNA end is a closer match to TRBJ2-7, so the J assignment may be wrong. The germline gives CDR1 SNHLY, CDR2 FYNNEI. CDR3 length: 14 amino acids. This CDR3 reads CASRVGAPYNEQYF. CDR3 DNA: TGTGCCAGCAGGGTGGGAGCACCCTACAATGAGCAGTACTTC.

This chain links TRBV30 with TRBJ1-1; D gene unclear. Germline loops: CDR1 GTSNPN, CDR2 SVGIG (reference sequence). V lost 0 bases and J 8 bases, leaving 7 bases between the germline ends. The CDR3 has 11 residues. In DNA, the CDR3 is TGTGCCTGGAGTGTGAAAGGGGAAGCTTTCTTT. Its translation is CAWSVKGEAFF. Using reference TRBV30 and TRBJ1-1 for the parts outside the CDR3, the full variable domain is SQTIHQWPATLVQPVGSPLSLECTVEGTSNPNLYWYRQAAGRGLQLLFYSVGIGQISSEVPQNLSASRPQDRQFILSSKKLLLSDSGFYLCAWSVKGEAFFGQGTRLTVV.

This clonotype has more than one count but fewer than ten. The gene calls are TRBV10-3 and TRBJ1-6, with TRBD1 identical over 8 bases. The CDR3 runs 16 residues. The trim removed 4 bases at V and 3 bases at J, leaving 5 bases unmatched. CDR1 ENHRY and CDR2 SYGVKD come from the germline V gene. CDR3 bases: TGTGCCATCAGTGGCCAGGGGGCGAACTATAATTCACCCCTCCACTTT. Residues: CAISGQGANYNSPLHF.

The chain has TRBV7-3 and TRBJ2-3; D tentatively reads TRBD1 or TRBD2 (6 bases each). Trimming stripped 0 bases from V and 2 bases from J, with 24 bases between. The CDR3 consists of 20 residues. CDR1 is SGHTA and CDR2 is FQGTGA in the germline V gene. The CDR3 coding sequence is TGTGCCAGCAGCTTAACAAGAGGAGGGGCTGGAGGGGGAGACACAGATACGCAGTATTTT. Protein product: CASSLTRGGAGGGDTDTQYF.

The rearrangement joins TRBV20-1 to TRBJ2-7; D possibly corresponds to TRBD1 (6 bases). The CDR3 runs 15 residues. V was shortened by 0 bases and J by 4 bases, with 16 bases between the two germline ends. Per the germline V gene, CDR1 is DFQATT and CDR2 is SNEGSKA (reference sequence). CDR3 residues: CSARDSSRGRYEQYF. The CDR3 coding sequence is TGCAGTGCTAGAGATTCTTCCAGGGGCCGGTACGAGCAGTACTTC.

This clonotype was recorded once. The J gene is TRBJ2-1, the V gene TRBV20-1, with D maybe TRBD2 (6 bases). There are 16 residues in the CDR3. The ends were cut back, 6 bases at V and 0 bases at J, with 18 bases in the middle. Germline assignment: CDR1 DFQATT and CDR2 SNEGSKA (reference sequence). CDR3 residues: CSAQPRGGSSYNEQFF. The CDR3 DNA reads TGCAGTGCGCAACCGCGCGGAGGGAGCTCCTACAATGAGCAGTTCTTC.

In its sample, this clonotype was seen a few times. For the CDR3, the DNA is TGTGCCAGCAGCCAAGTCGCAGGGTGGGAGTTCTTC. Protein: CASSQVAGWEFF. The chain employs TRBV3-1 and TRBJ2-1, with D perhaps TRBD1 (5 bases). V was clipped by 1 base and J by 14 bases, with 12 bases between them. Looked up from germline, CDR1 is LGHDT and CDR2 is YNNKEL (reference sequence). CDR3 length equals 12 residues.

CDR3 protein: CASSTKEGKGANIQYF. The CDR3 region has the DNA TGTGCCAGCAGTACCAAAGAGGGGAAAGGGGCAAACATTCAGTACTTC. This chain uses TRBV12-3 or TRBV12-4 with TRBJ2-4; D is perhaps TRBD1 or TRBD2 (5 bases each). The CDR3 sequence is 16 residues long. V was trimmed by 5 bases and J by 6 bases, leaving 20 bases between them.

The rearrangement uses TRBV9 and TRBJ2-7; TRBD2 aligns across 10 bases. The germline CDR1 and CDR2 sequences are SGDLS and YYNGEE. This CDR3 has 16 amino acids. V dropped 1 base and J dropped 6; count of bases not matched to a gene: 10. CDR3 residues: CASSVYVGLAVSEQYF. The DNA for the CDR3 is TGTGCCAGCAGCGTATACGTCGGACTAGCGGTATCCGAGCAGTACTTC.

The V gene is TRBV25-1, the J gene TRBJ2-5, with D possibly TRBD2 on 6 matching bases. This CDR3 comprises 14 residues. V lost 3 bases to trimming and J lost 5 bases, with 13 bases between them. Per the germline V gene, CDR1 is MGHDK and CDR2 is SYGVNS. The CDR3 bases are TGTGCCAGCAGTGATAGCGGACCACGGGAGACCCAGTACTTC. Protein: CASSDSGPRETQYF.

V gene TRBV20-1 combines with J gene TRBJ2-1, with no clear D. V was shortened by 5 bases and J by 8 bases, with 10 bases between the two germline ends. The CDR3 covers 11 residues. Germline assignment: CDR1 DFQATT and CDR2 SNEGSKA (reference sequence). CDR3 bases: TGCAGTGCTCACGGTACCGATGAGCAGTTCTTC. It specifies CSAHGTDEQFF.

As concerns this clonotype: A much larger clonotype is one base distant, so this may be a read error. The chain carries TRBV6-4 and TRBJ2-5, with 12 positions matching TRBD1. J was trimmed by 11 bases and V by 6 bases; bases with no gene match: 10. CDR3 length: 14 residues. Germline V lookup: CDR1 MRHNA, CDR2 SNTAGT. Here the CDR3 DNA reads TGTGCCAGCAGCCCAGGGACAGGGGGCGATGAGCAGTACTTC. It encodes CASSPGTGGDEQYF.

This clonotype has a single count. The J gene is TRBJ2-3, the V gene TRBV6-6; D is uncertain. Between the trimmed V and J ends, which lost 7 bases and 2 bases, there was a span of 16 bases. CDR3 size: 15 residues. CDR1 is MNHNY and CDR2 is SVGAGI in the germline V gene (reference sequence). As DNA, the CDR3 is TGTGCCAGCATCAAAGGTGGGGTTCTCACAGATACGCAGTATTTT. Residues: CASIKGGVLTDTQYF.

This clonotype was picked up a small number of times. This chain uses TRBV6-1 with TRBJ2-3; possible D gene TRBD2, 6 bases. CDR3 length: 15 residues. Germline V gives CDR1 MNHNS, CDR2 SASEGT. V lost 10 bases and J 0 bases, leaving 17 bases between the germline ends. CDR3 coding DNA: TGTGCCACCCGGGACTCGCCGACTAGCACAGATACGCAGTATTTT. Translating it yields CATRDSPTSTDTQYF.

The chain carries TRBV7-9 and TRBJ2-5; D tentatively fits TRBD1 or TRBD2 (5 bases each). Germline V gene sequence: CDR1 SEHNR, CDR2 FQNEAQ (reference sequence). This CDR3 has 12 residues. Trimming left V 1 base short and J 11 bases short, with 11 bases between. The CDR3 DNA reads TGTGCCAGCAGCTTAGTAGGGACGGGGCAGTACTTC. Residues: CASSLVGTGQYF. The complete variable domain, with remaining parts taken from reference TRBV7-9 and TRBJ2-5, reads DTGVSQNPRHKITKRGQNVTFRCDPISEHNRLYWYRQTLGQGPEFLTYFQNEAQLEKSRLLSDRFSAERPKGSFSTLEIQRTEQGDSAMYLCASSLVGTGQYFGPGTRLLVL.